Listed below are T cell receptor beta chains from one sample, sequenced in a study of human T cells and chemical hapten exposure. TCRdb reanalysed the RACE reads using MiXCR and keeps one entry per CDR3 protein. The sample lists about 300,000 distinct CDR3 sequences, 4.5% to 7% occurring once. The sample was whole blood, taken in connection with sensitization to the hapten diphenylcyclopropenone (DPC). Source of these receptors: a young woman with alopecia areata. Some clones in this sample may be carry-over from other donors' samples. The CDR3 runs from the conserved cysteine through the conserved F or W. A D gene is named only where the DNA matches it firmly. Some rows mark clone size as missing; the rest say once, few, many or name a class of expanded clone.

D gene,V gene,J gene,clone size,CDR3 protein,CDR3 DNA
.,TRBV14,TRBJ1-2,many,CASSQDNAAPNYGYTF,TGTGCCAGCAGCCAAGATAACGCAGCCCCTAACTATGGCTACACCTTC
TRBD2,TRBV12-3/TRBV12-4,TRBJ2-1,few,CASSLLAGAYNEQFF,TGTGCCAGCAGTTTACTAGCGGGGGCTTACAATGAGCAGTTCTTC
.,TRBV6-2/TRBV6-3,TRBJ1-2,.,CASSQSVEYTF,TGTGCCAGCAGTCAGTCCGTTGAGTACACCTTC
TRBD1,TRBV6-5,TRBJ2-3,many,CASSSRDYRGLKDTQYF,TGTGCCAGCAGTTCCCGTGACTACAGGGGGCTTAAAGATACGCAGTATTTT
TRBD1,TRBV5-1,TRBJ1-2,.,CASSPRDRVGGYTF,TGCGCCAGCAGCCCCCGGGACAGGGTTGGAGGCTACACCTTC
.,TRBV5-1,TRBJ2-5,few,CASSLTTAGETQYF,TGCGCCAGCAGCTTGACGACGGCTGGGGAGACCCAGTACTTC
.,TRBV5-1,TRBJ1-4,.,CASSLAGITQEKLFF,TGCGCCAGCAGCTTGGCGGGCATCACTCAGGAAAAACTGTTTTTT
.,TRBV12-3/TRBV12-4,TRBJ1-2,many,CASSLFQGRNYGYTF,TGTGCCAGCAGTTTATTCCAGGGACGAAACTATGGCTACACCTTC
.,TRBV20-1,TRBJ2-3,.,CSASFGVSTDTQYF,TGCAGTGCTAGTTTCGGGGTTAGCACAGATACGCAGTATTTT
.,TRBV7-9,TRBJ2-7,few,CASSPASWYEQYF,TGTGCCAGCAGCCCGGCGTCTTGGTACGAGCAGTACTTC
.,TRBV10-3,TRBJ1-6,.,CAISDQGYNSPLHF,TGTGCCATCAGTGATCAGGGGTACAATTCACCCCTCCACTTT
TRBD1,TRBV12-3/TRBV12-4,TRBJ1-2,.,CASSRTGGDEGYTF,TGTGCCAGCAGTAGGACAGGGGGAGATGAGGGCTACACCTTC
.,TRBV20-1,TRBJ2-3,.,CSARVSGGTDTQYF,TGCAGTGCTAGGGTGTCAGGCGGCACAGATACGCAGTATTTT
.,TRBV24-1,TRBJ2-2,many,CAAGQHTGELFF,TGTGCCGCGGGACAGCACACCGGGGAGCTGTTTTTT